This T cell receptor (beta chain) was identified in a study of regulatory T cells in long-lasting Graves disease. Noted time point: newly diagnosed GD, antithyroid drugs for less than 3 months. RNA from PBMCs was the source of the TCR library. Between the trimmed V and J ends, which lost 7 bases and 2 bases, there was a span of 7 bases. The germline gives CDR1 MDHEN, CDR2 SYDVKM. This CDR3 contains 12 residues. Findings and caveats of the study: Patients with persistent Graves' had lower TCR diversity than newly diagnosed patients.

Investigators prepared the TCR beta libraries by applying iRepertoire HTBI primers and Arm-PCR of CDR3 regions. One entry per CDR3 protein results from TCRdb running MiXCR on the multiplex PCR reads. The table records roughly 400,000 distinct CDR3 sequences, roughly 15% of them present only once. At least ten counts were recorded for this clonotype. The antigen is undetermined. This same sample was also taken into another study, of T cells in Graves' hyperthyroidism and ophthalmopathy. That work adds: Hyperthyroidism patients were newly diagnosed, had disease duration under 2 months, and were aged 18 to 65 years.

The chain couples TRBV28 to TRBJ2-3; D is undetermined. The specimen comprised peripheral blood mononuclear cells (PBMCs), sampled at new diagnosis, from a patient treated with antithyroid drugs. The sequence derives from a woman between 18 and 29 years old with Graves disease. The CDR3 protein is CASNTDTDTQYF. In DNA, the CDR3 is TGTGCCAGCAATACAGACACAGATACGCAGTATTTT.